These T cell receptor beta chains were read from a single sample in a study of T cell repertoires in cytomegalovirus infection. TCRdb re-called the reads with MiXCR, one entry per CDR3 protein. The table shows 290,000 or so distinct CDR3 sequences, with under 30% occurring only once. Sequencing used PBMCs. All receptors derive from a human donor in good health (CMV status not recorded). Some clones in this sample may be carry-over from other donors' samples. The CDR3 runs from the conserved cysteine through the conserved F or W. The D gene is left open where the match is weak. The size entry is marked missing in some rows and otherwise reads once, few, many or a size class.

j_call,clone_size,v_call,d_call,cdr3_nt,cdr3_aa
TRBJ2-7,few,TRBV2,-,TGTGCCAGCAAGTGGCAGTTCTTCGAGCAGTACTTC,CASKWQFFEQYF
TRBJ2-5,many,TRBV11-1,-,TGTGCCAGCAGCGGGGGGAGCGGAGAGTACCAAGAGACCCAGTACTTC,CASSGGSGEYQETQYF
TRBJ1-3,-,TRBV6-6,TRBD1,TGTGCCAGCACCCGGGACAGTGTATCTGGAAACACCATATATTTT,CASTRDSVSGNTIYF
TRBJ2-7,-,TRBV7-6,TRBD1,TGTGCCAGCAGCTTAAGGACAGGGTTCGACGAGCAGTACTTC,CASSLRTGFDEQYF
TRBJ2-3,many,TRBV3-1,-,TGTGCCAGCAGCCAAGATCTTGAAGATACGCAGTATTTT,CASSQDLEDTQYF
TRBJ1-2,few,TRBV11-2,-,TGTGCCAGCAGCCCTAGGATACAGGGACATCTCTATGGCTACACCTTC,CASSPRIQGHLYGYTF
TRBJ2-1,-,TRBV7-9,-,TGTGCCAGCAGCCCCCCAGGGGTCCGCTACAATGAGCAGTTCTTC,CASSPPGVRYNEQFF
TRBJ2-7,many,TRBV7-2,-,TGTGCCAGCAGCTTAGGGTCCGGATTTACCTACGAGCAGTACTTC,CASSLGSGFTYEQYF
TRBJ2-3,-,TRBV20-1,-,TGCAGTGCCGATCCAGCAGGCACAGATACGCAGTATTTT,CSADPAGTDTQYF
TRBJ2-5,few,TRBV5-1,TRBD1,TGCGCCAGCAGCTTGGTGGCAGGGGGCTCCCATCAAGAGACCCAGTACTTC,CASSLVAGGSHQETQYF
TRBJ2-2,-,TRBV14,-,TGTGCCAGCAGCCAAGTCAGGGTAGACACCGGGGAGCTGTTTTTT,CASSQVRVDTGELFF
TRBJ2-1,few,TRBV12-3/TRBV12-4,-,TGTGCCAGCAGTTTAGCGCGGAGAGCGGAGAACAATGAGCAGTTCTTC,CASSLARRAENNEQFF
TRBJ2-3,few,TRBV14,TRBD1,TGTGCCAGCAGCCAGGGACAGTTCCGTAGCACAGATACGCAGTATTTT,CASSQGQFRSTDTQYF
TRBJ1-4,-,TRBV20-1,-,TGCAGTGCTAGGGACCCGACAGACTTTGGCGAAAAACTGTTTTTT,CSARDPTDFGEKLFF
TRBJ1-5,-,TRBV27,-,TGTGCCAGCAGTTCGTACAGCGGTGCGAGTCAGCCCCAGCATTTT,CASSSYSGASQPQHF
TRBJ2-7,-,TRBV29-1,-,TGCAGCGTTGTCAGAAACTCCTACGAGCAGTACTTC,CSVVRNSYEQYF
TRBJ2-1,-,TRBV7-2,-,TGTGCCAGCAGCTTAGTGGTCCCTGGGTTCGAGCAGTTCTTC,CASSLVVPGFEQFF
TRBJ2-3,many,TRBV7-2,-,TGTGCCAGCAGCCCGGGACTCGGGGCAGATACGCAGTATTTT,CASSPGLGADTQYF
TRBJ1-1,few,TRBV9,TRBD1,TGTGCCAGCAGCTCAGGGGGTTCTTCCACTGAAGCTTTCTTT,CASSSGGSSTEAFF
TRBJ2-2,few,TRBV7-6,TRBD1,TGTGCCAGCAGCAAGCGGACAGGGACGAACACCGGGGAGCTGTTTTTT,CASSKRTGTNTGELFF
TRBJ1-1,-,TRBV19,-,TGTGCCAGTAGTGTCATTTGGAACACTGAAGCTTTCTTT,CASSVIWNTEAFF
TRBJ1-4,-,TRBV11-2,-,TGTGCCAGCAGCTTAGATGTCAGGGGCAATGAAAAACTGTTTTTT,CASSLDVRGNEKLFF
TRBJ2-3,medium-sized,TRBV7-3,-,TGTGCCAGCAGCTCCCTTAGCACAGATACGCAGTATTTT,CASSSLSTDTQYF
TRBJ2-3,-,TRBV28,TRBD1,TGTGCCAGCAGTCGACGGACAGGGTGGGGACCAGATACGCAGTATTTT,CASSRRTGWGPDTQYF
TRBJ1-1,-,TRBV29-1,-,TGCAGCGCTCCAGGACAGTTTAACACTGAAGCTTTCTTT,CSAPGQFNTEAFF
TRBJ2-3,few,TRBV5-1,-,TGCGCCAGCAGCTTCGACAGGTCCACAGATACGCAGTATTTT,CASSFDRSTDTQYF
TRBJ1-4,-,TRBV28,-,TGTGCCAGCAGTCTACCCCGGAGTACTAATGAAAAACTGTTTTTT,CASSLPRSTNEKLFF
TRBJ2-7,once,TRBV28,-,TGTGCCAGCACGTTCGGCGACTACGAGCAGTACTTC,CASTFGDYEQYF
TRBJ1-5,-,TRBV7-6,-,TGTGCCAGCAGCTTAGTCCCAGAGGGCAATCAGCCCCAGCATTTT,CASSLVPEGNQPQHF
TRBJ1-6,few,TRBV20-1,TRBD1,TGCAGTGCTAGGGGACAGAGCTCCTATAATTCACCCCTCCACTTT,CSARGQSSYNSPLHF
TRBJ2-6,-,TRBV19,TRBD2,TGTGCCAGTAGTATAACTAGCGGGAGAAGCTCTGGGGCCAACGTCCTGACTTTC,CASSITSGRSSGANVLTF